Listed below are T cell receptor beta chains from one sample, sequenced in a study of shared clonotypes between healthy human individuals. Here immunoSEQ multiplex PCR was the method, and the copy in TCRdb shows in-frame clones only, minus some. Among over 400,000 clones listed, almost 80% were seen once. The sample consisted of PBMCs. These receptors all stem from a woman in her forties in good health. Some clones in this sample may be carry-over from other donors' samples. Both conserved end residues are part of each CDR3. The D gene is left open where the match is weak. A clone size is listed for some rows: how often the clone was seen (once, few, many), or a class if it is expanded.

v_call	j_call	clone_size	d_call	cdr3_aa	cdr3_nt
TRBV27	TRBJ1-1	.	.	CASSLREGYSEAFF	TGTGCCAGCAGTTTGCGGGAGGGGTACTCTGAAGCTTTCTTT
TRBV7-2	TRBJ2-7	.	TRBD2	CASSWRIAGSTYEQYF	TGTGCCAGCAGCTGGCGCATAGCGGGGAGTACCTACGAGCAGTACTTC
TRBV7-8	TRBJ1-4	.	.	CASSLARGGEKLFF	TGTGCCAGCAGCTTAGCCAGGGGAGGTGAAAAACTGTTTTTT
TRBV18	TRBJ2-7	.	.	CASSPQAGTDSYEQYF	TGTGCCAGCTCACCACAGGCAGGGACTGACTCCTACGAGCAGTACTTC
TRBV13	TRBJ2-2	.	TRBD1	CASSPNPYRDRGLDGRVDGELFF	TGTGCCAGCAGCCCTAACCCCTACCGGGACAGGGGGCTTGACGGGAGGGTTGACGGGGAGCTGTTTTTT
TRBV5-4	TRBJ1-2	.	.	CASRLGGEGYGYTF	TGTGCCAGCAGACTCGGGGGCGAAGGCTATGGCTACACCTTC
TRBV6-1	TRBJ2-2	.	TRBD1	CASRRDRSPTGELFF	TGTGCCAGCAGGAGGGACAGGTCGCCCACCGGGGAGCTGTTTTTT
TRBV7-8	TRBJ1-1	once	TRBD1	CASSSGQGAAFF	TGTGCCAGCAGCTCAGGACAGGGGGCGGCTTTCTTT
TRBV5-1	TRBJ1-3	.	.	CASSLGNQGNTIYF	TGCGCCAGCAGCTTGGGCAATCAAGGAAACACCATATATTTT
TRBV28	TRBJ2-7	.	TRBD2	CASSPPASGSWKQYF	TGTGCCAGCAGCCCCCCGGCTAGCGGGAGTTGGAAGCAGTACTTC
TRBV6-6	TRBJ1-5	.	.	CASSYSPGENQPQHF	TGTGCCAGCAGTTACTCGCCGGGAGAAAATCAGCCCCAGCATTTT
TRBV5-4	TRBJ2-2	.	.	CASSQGTSLNTGELFF	TGTGCCAGCAGCCAAGGAACTAGCTTGAACACCGGGGAGCTGTTTTTT